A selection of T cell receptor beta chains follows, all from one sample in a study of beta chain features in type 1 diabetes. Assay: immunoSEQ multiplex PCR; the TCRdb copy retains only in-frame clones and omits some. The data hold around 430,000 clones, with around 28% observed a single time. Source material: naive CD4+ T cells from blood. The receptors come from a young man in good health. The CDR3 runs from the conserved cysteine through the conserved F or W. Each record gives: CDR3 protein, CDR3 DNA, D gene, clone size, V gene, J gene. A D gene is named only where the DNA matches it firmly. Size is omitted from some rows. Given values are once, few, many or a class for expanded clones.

CDR3 protein: CASKSQRGYQETQYF
CDR3 DNA: TGTGCCAGCAAGTCCCAGCGGGGGTACCAAGAGACCCAGTACTTC
D gene: TRBD2
clone size: .
V gene: TRBV7-2
J gene: TRBJ2-5

CDR3 protein: CSAGDRGLYGYTF
CDR3 DNA: TGCAGCGCTGGGGACAGGGGGCTATATGGCTACACCTTC
D gene: TRBD1
clone size: few
V gene: TRBV29-1
J gene: TRBJ1-2

CDR3 protein: CASSVGRPMNTEAFF
CDR3 DNA: TGTGCCAGCAGCGTAGGCCGCCCCATGAACACTGAAGCTTTCTTT
D gene: .
clone size: .
V gene: TRBV9
J gene: TRBJ1-1

CDR3 protein: CASSSNRGAYNEQFF
CDR3 DNA: TGTGCCAGCAGCTCTAACAGGGGGGCCTACAATGAGCAGTTCTTC
D gene: TRBD1
clone size: .
V gene: TRBV11-2
J gene: TRBJ2-1

CDR3 protein: CASSQMTGNIQYF
CDR3 DNA: TGCGCCAGCAGCCAAATGACTGGCAACATTCAGTACTTC
D gene: .
clone size: .
V gene: TRBV4-1
J gene: TRBJ2-4

CDR3 protein: CASSLAGENTEAFF
CDR3 DNA: TGTGCCAGCAGCTTAGCAGGGGAGAACACTGAAGCTTTCTTT
D gene: .
clone size: .
V gene: TRBV11-3
J gene: TRBJ1-1

CDR3 protein: CSVVGGGRQTQYF
CDR3 DNA: TGCAGCGTTGTAGGGGGGGGTCGGCAGACCCAGTACTTC
D gene: .
clone size: .
V gene: TRBV29-1
J gene: TRBJ2-5

CDR3 protein: CASSQTGLYGYTF
CDR3 DNA: TGTGCCAGCAGCCAGACAGGGCTCTATGGCTACACCTTC
D gene: TRBD1
clone size: .
V gene: TRBV28
J gene: TRBJ1-2

CDR3 protein: CASSLAGGYNEQFF
CDR3 DNA: TGTGCCAGCAGCTTAGCGGGAGGCTACAATGAGCAGTTCTTC
D gene: TRBD2
clone size: few
V gene: TRBV11-2
J gene: TRBJ2-1

CDR3 protein: CAWTGLAGAETQYF
CDR3 DNA: TGTGCCTGGACGGGACTAGCGGGAGCAGAGACCCAGTACTTC
D gene: TRBD2
clone size: .
V gene: TRBV30
J gene: TRBJ2-5

CDR3 protein: CASSLVVSTGDTQYF
CDR3 DNA: TGCGCCAGCAGCTTAGTAGTATCAACAGGTGATACGCAGTATTTT
D gene: .
clone size: .
V gene: TRBV5-1
J gene: TRBJ2-3

CDR3 protein: CAISASSGPVAQGTDTQYF
CDR3 DNA: TGTGCCATCAGTGCTTCTAGCGGGCCCGTCGCCCAGGGCACAGATACGCAGTATTTT
D gene: TRBD2
clone size: .
V gene: TRBV10-3
J gene: TRBJ2-3

CDR3 protein: CAWSELAQGLGFTEAFF
CDR3 DNA: TGTGCCTGGAGTGAATTGGCCCAGGGGTTGGGTTTCACTGAAGCTTTCTTT
D gene: .
clone size: .
V gene: TRBV30
J gene: TRBJ1-1

CDR3 protein: CASSRGQGGTEAFF
CDR3 DNA: TGTGCCAGCTCCCGGGGACAGGGTGGCACTGAAGCTTTCTTT
D gene: TRBD1
clone size: .
V gene: TRBV6-5
J gene: TRBJ1-1

CDR3 protein: CAWSSSRANTGELFF
CDR3 DNA: TGTGCCTGGAGTAGTTCTAGGGCGAACACCGGGGAGCTGTTTTTT
D gene: .
clone size: .
V gene: TRBV30
J gene: TRBJ2-2

CDR3 protein: CASSPYGINYEQYF
CDR3 DNA: TGTGCCAGCAGCCCCTACGGCATCAACTACGAGCAGTACTTC
D gene: .
clone size: .
V gene: TRBV7-8
J gene: TRBJ2-7

CDR3 protein: CASSLGLAGGQETQYF
CDR3 DNA: TGTGCCAGCAGCTTGGGACTAGCGGGAGGTCAAGAGACCCAGTACTTC
D gene: TRBD2
clone size: .
V gene: TRBV5-4
J gene: TRBJ2-5

CDR3 protein: CASSQAEGGSSGANVLTF
CDR3 DNA: TGTGCCAGCAGCCAAGCAGAGGGCGGGAGCTCTGGGGCCAACGTCCTGACTTTC
D gene: TRBD2
clone size: .
V gene: TRBV4-2
J gene: TRBJ2-6

CDR3 protein: CASSLDKVQETQYF
CDR3 DNA: TGCGCCAGCAGCTTAGATAAAGTCCAAGAGACCCAGTACTTC
D gene: .
clone size: .
V gene: TRBV5-1
J gene: TRBJ2-5

CDR3 protein: CASRPSGLREGINEQFF
CDR3 DNA: TGTGCCAGCAGACCCTCAGGGCTCCGGGAAGGTATCAATGAGCAGTTCTTC
D gene: .
clone size: .
V gene: TRBV7-6
J gene: TRBJ2-1

CDR3 protein: CASSASGRAYEQYF
CDR3 DNA: TGTGCCAGCAGTGCTAGCGGGAGGGCCTACGAGCAGTACTTC
D gene: TRBD2
clone size: .
V gene: TRBV6-1
J gene: TRBJ2-7

CDR3 protein: CASKNSGRSVNNEQFF
CDR3 DNA: TGTGCCAGCAAAAACTCCGGCCGTTCCGTGAACAATGAGCAGTTCTTC
D gene: .
clone size: few
V gene: TRBV6-6
J gene: TRBJ2-1

CDR3 protein: CASSRTGAQDTQYF
CDR3 DNA: TGCGCCAGCAGCCGGACAGGGGCCCAAGATACGCAGTATTTT
D gene: TRBD1
clone size: .
V gene: TRBV5-1
J gene: TRBJ2-3

CDR3 protein: CASSPSYGGNEQYF
CDR3 DNA: TGTGCCAGCAGTCCTTCGTACGGCGGGAACGAGCAGTACTTC
D gene: .
clone size: few
V gene: TRBV9
J gene: TRBJ2-7

CDR3 protein: CASSQAVFGFPYEQYF
CDR3 DNA: TGCGCCAGCAGCCAAGCGGTATTTGGGTTCCCCTACGAGCAGTACTTC
D gene: .
clone size: few
V gene: TRBV4-1
J gene: TRBJ2-7

CDR3 protein: CAWSRTSGNTIYF
CDR3 DNA: TGTGCCTGGAGTCGAACCTCTGGAAACACCATATATTTT
D gene: .
clone size: few
V gene: TRBV30
J gene: TRBJ1-3

CDR3 protein: CASSREWSGSDTQYF
CDR3 DNA: TGTGCCAGCAGCCGGGAGTGGAGCGGATCAGATACGCAGTATTTT
D gene: .
clone size: .
V gene: TRBV4-2
J gene: TRBJ2-3

CDR3 protein: CASSWRERQFF
CDR3 DNA: TGTGCCAGCAGTTGGCGGGAGCGGCAGTTCTTC
D gene: TRBD2
clone size: .
V gene: TRBV6-6
J gene: TRBJ2-1

CDR3 protein: CASSLALGLAVYNEQFF
CDR3 DNA: TGTGCCAGCAGCTTAGCCTTAGGACTAGCGGTCTACAATGAGCAGTTCTTC
D gene: TRBD2
clone size: .
V gene: TRBV7-8
J gene: TRBJ2-1

CDR3 protein: CASSRMGPQPQHF
CDR3 DNA: TGTGCCAGCAGCCGTATGGGCCCTCAGCCCCAGCATTTT
D gene: .
clone size: few
V gene: TRBV7-9
J gene: TRBJ1-5

CDR3 protein: CASSGMWDINEKLFF
CDR3 DNA: TGTGCCAGCAGTGGCATGTGGGACATTAATGAAAAACTGTTTTTT
D gene: .
clone size: once
V gene: TRBV28
J gene: TRBJ1-4

CDR3 protein: CASSQEDRGQTDTQYF
CDR3 DNA: TGTGCCAGCAGCCAAGAGGACAGGGGTCAGACAGATACGCAGTATTTT
D gene: TRBD1
clone size: .
V gene: TRBV4-2
J gene: TRBJ2-3

CDR3 protein: CASSFTYNEQFF
CDR3 DNA: TGTGCCAGCAGTTTCACCTACAATGAGCAGTTCTTC
D gene: .
clone size: .
V gene: TRBV28
J gene: TRBJ2-1

CDR3 protein: CASSPRAGTSGRREQFF
CDR3 DNA: TGTGCCAGCAGTCCTAGGGCCGGGACTAGCGGGAGGAGGGAGCAGTTCTTC
D gene: TRBD2
clone size: .
V gene: TRBV28
J gene: TRBJ2-1

CDR3 protein: CASSSTGGLVIQYF
CDR3 DNA: TGTGCCAGCAGCTCGACAGGGGGCTTGGTCATTCAGTACTTC
D gene: TRBD1
clone size: .
V gene: TRBV5-6
J gene: TRBJ2-4

CDR3 protein: CASSRDYSQDEQFF
CDR3 DNA: TGCGCCAGCAGCCGAGACTATTCACAGGATGAGCAGTTCTTC
D gene: .
clone size: .
V gene: TRBV4-1
J gene: TRBJ2-1

CDR3 protein: CSATLNEQYF
CDR3 DNA: TGCAGTGCTACCTTGAACGAGCAGTACTTC
D gene: .
clone size: .
V gene: TRBV20-1
J gene: TRBJ2-7

CDR3 protein: CASSQRLAPGYNEQFF
CDR3 DNA: TGTGCCAGCAGCCAACGTTTGGCCCCGGGATACAATGAGCAGTTCTTC
D gene: .
clone size: few
V gene: TRBV7-2
J gene: TRBJ2-1

CDR3 protein: CASSQDGTRVSDTQYF
CDR3 DNA: TGCGCCAGCAGCCAAGATGGGACTAGGGTATCAGATACGCAGTATTTT
D gene: TRBD2
clone size: few
V gene: TRBV4-3
J gene: TRBJ2-3

CDR3 protein: CSVEDGSTLPFF
CDR3 DNA: TGCAGCGTTGAAGACGGGTCAACCTTGCCGTTCTTC
D gene: .
clone size: few
V gene: TRBV29-1
J gene: TRBJ2-1

CDR3 protein: CASSQIPGLAVLEQYF
CDR3 DNA: TGTGCCAGCAGTCAAATCCCGGGACTAGCGGTTTTAGAGCAGTACTTC
D gene: TRBD2
clone size: .
V gene: TRBV5-4
J gene: TRBJ2-7

CDR3 protein: CAWTVLRGRVYGYTF
CDR3 DNA: TGTGCCTGGACAGTCCTCAGGGGGCGAGTCTATGGCTACACCTTC
D gene: TRBD1
clone size: .
V gene: TRBV30
J gene: TRBJ1-2

CDR3 protein: CASSLPGEQFF
CDR3 DNA: TGCGCCAGCAGCTTGCCGGGGGAGCAGTTCTTC
D gene: .
clone size: few
V gene: TRBV5-1
J gene: TRBJ2-1

CDR3 protein: CASSGEGLGRETQYF
CDR3 DNA: TGTGCCAGCAGTGGTGAGGGGCTGGGTAGGGAGACCCAGTACTTC
D gene: .
clone size: few
V gene: TRBV2
J gene: TRBJ2-5

CDR3 protein: CASSVVSSTQYF
CDR3 DNA: TGCGCCAGCAGCGTTGTGAGCAGCACGCAGTATTTT
D gene: .
clone size: .
V gene: TRBV4-1
J gene: TRBJ2-3

CDR3 protein: CASSQEGPGRRYF
CDR3 DNA: TGTGCCAGCAGCCAAGAGGGTCCGGGGAGGCGGTACTTC
D gene: .
clone size: .
V gene: TRBV14
J gene: TRBJ2-7

CDR3 protein: CASSSGTSGSYNEQFF
CDR3 DNA: TGTGCCAGCAGCTCAGGGACTAGCGGGAGTTACAATGAGCAGTTCTTC
D gene: TRBD2
clone size: .
V gene: TRBV7-3
J gene: TRBJ2-1

CDR3 protein: CASRRGSDIQYF
CDR3 DNA: TGTGCCAGCCGTCGGGGTTCAGACATTCAGTACTTC
D gene: .
clone size: .
V gene: TRBV2
J gene: TRBJ2-4

CDR3 protein: CASSLVLANLQFF
CDR3 DNA: TGCGCCAGCAGCTTGGTCCTGGCTAACCTGCAGTTCTTC
D gene: .
clone size: .
V gene: TRBV5-1
J gene: TRBJ2-1

CDR3 protein: CASSPTSSTDTQYF
CDR3 DNA: TGTGCCAGCAGTCCTACAAGTAGCACAGATACGCAGTATTTT
D gene: .
clone size: .
V gene: TRBV6-6
J gene: TRBJ2-3

CDR3 protein: CASSFRDSYEQYF
CDR3 DNA: TGTGCCAGCAGCTTCCGGGATTCCTACGAGCAGTACTTC
D gene: .
clone size: .
V gene: TRBV4-2
J gene: TRBJ2-7

CDR3 protein: CATSRDRAGSETQYF
CDR3 DNA: TGTGCCACCAGCAGAGATAGAGCAGGGTCAGAGACCCAGTACTTC
D gene: .
clone size: .
V gene: TRBV15
J gene: TRBJ2-5

CDR3 protein: CASSVGGQETQYF
CDR3 DNA: TGCGCCAGCAGTGTTGGGGGACAAGAGACCCAGTACTTC
D gene: .
clone size: .
V gene: TRBV5-1
J gene: TRBJ2-5

CDR3 protein: CSGGVHEQYF
CDR3 DNA: TGCAGTGGAGGGGTGCACGAGCAGTACTTC
D gene: .
clone size: .
V gene: TRBV20-1
J gene: TRBJ2-7

CDR3 protein: CAISGGMIGNEQFF
CDR3 DNA: TGTGCCATCAGTGGCGGGATGATAGGGAATGAGCAGTTCTTC
D gene: .
clone size: once
V gene: TRBV10-3
J gene: TRBJ2-1

CDR3 protein: CASSLWGWEQFF
CDR3 DNA: TGTGCCAGCAGCTTGTGGGGCTGGGAGCAGTTCTTC
D gene: .
clone size: once
V gene: TRBV5-6
J gene: TRBJ2-1

CDR3 protein: CASSLGTGGETQYF
CDR3 DNA: TGTGCCAGCAGCCTGGGGACAGGAGGGGAGACCCAGTACTTC
D gene: TRBD1
clone size: .
V gene: TRBV9
J gene: TRBJ2-5

CDR3 protein: CAWPGGGDGYTF
CDR3 DNA: TGTGCCTGGCCAGGGGGAGGGGATGGCTACACCTTC
D gene: TRBD1
clone size: few
V gene: TRBV30
J gene: TRBJ1-2

CDR3 protein: CSAGLRNEQFF
CDR3 DNA: TGCAGTGCTGGACTAAGGAATGAGCAGTTCTTC
D gene: .
clone size: .
V gene: TRBV20-1
J gene: TRBJ2-1

CDR3 protein: CASSATGAISGNTIYF
CDR3 DNA: TGTGCCAGCTCAGCAACAGGGGCGATCTCTGGAAACACCATATATTTT
D gene: TRBD1
clone size: .
V gene: TRBV18
J gene: TRBJ1-3